The clone carrying this T cell receptor (beta chain) showed up many times. This sample includes further DNA sequences coding for the same CDR3. This CDR3 spans 13 amino acids. The germline V gene encodes CDR1 SGHAT and CDR2 FQNNGV. V was shortened by 1 base and J by 4 bases, with 7 bases between the two germline ends. These data come from a study of shared clonotypes between healthy human individuals. Authors' analysis steps: Filtering differed since immunoSEQ provided only junctions, with no quality scores. Sequencing used immunoSEQ multiplex PCR; TCRdb keeps in-frame clones, though not all of them. D and trimming were read from the DNA, whereas the V and J calls and clone size are those reported in that table. The repertoire includes 470,000 or so clones, over 70% of them detected once, and over 9.5% sits in the top ten.

This TCR derives from a woman aged 35 to 49 in good health. Some clones in this sample may be carry-over from other donors' samples. The material sequenced was PBMCs. The V and J genes are TRBV11-2 and TRBJ2-5, with D uncertain. CDR3 in DNA: TGTGCCAGCAGCTTAGGGTCGCGAGAGACCCAGTACTTC. Translation: CASSLGSRETQYF.